The 10 T cell receptor beta chains in this list originate from one sample, sequenced in a study of T cell repertoires in cytomegalovirus infection. These receptors' targets are unknown. TCRdb reprocessed the reads via MiXCR and lists one record per CDR3 protein. The table records around 900,000 distinct CDR3 sequences, roughly 30% of them present only once. Sequences were derived from cultured CD8+ T cells from PBMCs, sampled from culture after CMV antigen stimulation. The receptors were gathered from a human donor in good health (CMV status not recorded). Some clones in this sample may be carry-over from other donors' samples.

This rearrangement joins TRBV13 to TRBJ2-1; D not certain. Per germline, CDR1 PRHDT and CDR2 FYEKMQ (reference sequence). Trimming took 5 bases from V and 2 from J, leaving 10 bases between them. The length of the CDR3 is 14 residues. The CDR3 reads CASSNEPTYNEQFF. The CDR3 region has the DNA TGTGCCAGCAGCAACGAACCGACCTACAATGAGCAGTTCTTC.

The chain couples TRBV12-3 or TRBV12-4 to TRBJ1-1, with D unresolved. This CDR3 has 13 residues. The CDR3 here is CVTLRGLNTEAFF. The DNA for the CDR3 is TGTGTCACCCTACGAGGCCTGAACACTGAAGCTTTCTTT.

The chain couples TRBV20-1 to TRBJ1-2; possible D gene TRBD1, 5 bases. The V end was cut by 0 bases, the J end by 1 base, with 18 bases between. The CDR3 runs 17 residues. CDR1 DFQATT and CDR2 SNEGSKA come from the germline V gene (reference sequence). CDR3 bases: TGCAGTGCTAGAGATCGGGACCGACTACACCTTAACTATGGCTACACCTTC. Protein sequence: CSARDRDRLHLNYGYTF.

The chain carries TRBV11-2 and TRBJ1-6, with D maybe TRBD1 (5 bases). The CDR3 is 15 amino acids. The V gene lost 5 bases and the J gene lost 7 bases, with 15 bases spanning the gap. Germline CDR1 and CDR2: SGHAT and FQNNGV. CDR3 protein: CASSRGWGLNSPLHF. For the CDR3, the DNA is TGTGCCAGCAGCCGGGGATGGGGCCTCAATTCACCCCTCCACTTT.

Only a few counts were recorded for this clonotype. V gene TRBV10-3 combines with J gene TRBJ1-2, with D uncertain. Germline CDR1 and CDR2: ENHRY and SYGVKD. This CDR3 spans 11 amino acids. V lost 6 bases to trimming and J lost 8 bases, with 10 bases between them. The CDR3 is CAIRVLGGYTF. CDR3 bases: TGTGCCATCAGGGTCCTAGGGGGCTACACCTTC.

This clonotype occurred a few times. The CDR3 loop reads CASTHLPERLYNEKLFF. Written as DNA, the CDR3 is TGTGCCAGCACCCACCTTCCCGAGCGGTTATATAATGAAAAACTGTTTTTT. This chain links TRBV12-3 or TRBV12-4 with TRBJ1-4, with D unresolved. V dropped 7 bases and J dropped 4 bases, with 22 bases sitting between them. The CDR3 extends over 17 amino acids.

This clonotype turned up a few times. The chain joins TRBV6-1 to TRBJ2-1, with 7 bases aligning to TRBD1. Per the germline V gene, CDR1 is MNHNS and CDR2 is SASEGT. Trimming at V came to 3 bases and at J to 0 bases, leaving 14 bases not matched to a gene. There are 19 residues in the CDR3. CDR3 sequence reads: CASSDATGWGSSSYNEQFF. DNA of the CDR3: TGTGCCAGCAGTGACGCGACAGGGTGGGGTTCGAGCTCCTACAATGAGCAGTTCTTC.

This clonotype was detected only once. The chain employs TRBV20-1 and TRBJ2-5; TRBD2 agrees at 10 bases. Losses at the gene ends were 0 bases for V and 13 bases for J; bases not matched to a gene: 8. This CDR3 contains 13 residues. Germline V gene sequence: CDR1 DFQATT, CDR2 SNEGSKA (reference sequence). CDR3: CSARDKAGGPRYF. The DNA for the CDR3 is TGCAGTGCTAGAGATAAAGCGGGGGGGCCCCGGTACTTC.

This rearrangement joins TRBV4-1 to TRBJ1-2; tentatively, D is TRBD1 (6 bases). V lost 4 bases, J lost 2 bases, and 14 bases lay in between. This CDR3 contains 15 residues. From germline, CDR1 is MGHRA and CDR2 YSYEKL. The DNA of the CDR3 is TGCGCCAGCAGCCCATCCGGTACAGGGAACTATGGCTACACCTTC. Its protein is CASSPSGTGNYGYTF.

This clonotype has at least ten counts. The rearrangement joins TRBV7-2 to TRBJ1-1; tentative D call: TRBD1 (6 bases). This CDR3 has 14 amino acids. The V and J ends lost 4 bases and 11 bases respectively, with 20 bases between them. Germline V lookup: CDR1 SGHTA, CDR2 FQGNSA. The CDR3 DNA reads as TGTGCCAGCAGCTGTTGTTGGATAGACACAGGGGCTTTCTTT. It encodes CASSCCWIDTGAFF.